This T cell receptor beta chain was sequenced for a study of Tregs in tolerant kidney transplant recipients. This clone has a handful of counts. This table comes from immunoSEQ multiplex PCR, and its TCRdb copy is limited to in-frame clones, with some not included. The sample contains tens of thousands of clones, approximately 93% of which appear only once. The nonmyeloablative bone marrow transplants came from related graft donors, with transient mixed chimerism. CDR1 GTSNPN and CDR2 SVGIG come from the germline V gene (reference sequence). Trimming took 6 bases from V and 5 from J; bases not matched to a gene: 7. CDR3 length equals 14 residues.

The sample was CD4+ T cells from blood (PBMCs), taken 12 months after the transplant. The chain combines TRBV30 with TRBJ2-2; 9 positions match TRBD1. The receptor's source is a human patient who received a combined kidney and bone marrow transplant. Part of the T cells may come from the graft donor. The CDR3 DNA sequence: TGTGCCTGTAACAGGGGGCGAAAGACCGGGGAGCTGTTTTTT. Its protein product is CACNRGRKTGELFF.